Each of the 25 T cell receptor beta chains below was sequenced from the same sample in a study of T cell responses to AZD1222 COVID-19 vaccine. Data came from immunoSEQ multiplex PCR; TCRdb stores just in-frame clones and leaves some out. Among roughly 70,000 clones listed, under 95% were seen once. Sequences were derived from peripheral blood, sampled 28 days after the second dose of the MenACWY control vaccine. These receptors originate from an adult who received the MenACWY meningococcal vaccine as a control.

The CDR3 loop is CASGTVPTNYGYTF. The CDR3 nucleotides read TGTGCCAGTGGGACAGTGCCCACCAACTATGGCTACACCTTC. The chain links TRBV19 to TRBJ1-2; 7 positions agree with TRBD1. There are 14 residues in the CDR3. The germline gives CDR1 LNHDA, CDR2 SQIVND (reference sequence). V shed 8 bases and J 2 bases; nucleotides not matched to a gene: 8. Based on the CDR3 plus reference TRBV19 and TRBJ1-2, the full variable domain is DGGITQSPKYLFRKEGQNVTLSCEQNLNHDAMYWYRQDPGQGLRLIYYSQIVNDFQKGDIAEGYSVSREKKESFPLTVTSAQKNPTAFYLCASGTVPTNYGYTFGSGTRLTVV.

The chain uses TRBV2 and TRBJ1-1; D is uncertain. The CDR3 has 13 amino acids. V was pared by 7 bases and J by 6 bases, with 15 bases between. Germline V gene data show CDR1 as SNHLY and CDR2 as FYNNEI. CDR3 amino acids: CASTTTVTPEAFF. As DNA, the CDR3 is TGTGCCAGCACCACGACGGTTACCCCTGAAGCTTTCTTT.

The chain employs TRBV6-6 and TRBJ1-4; 8 bases align to TRBD1. This CDR3 region has 15 residues. V lost 4 bases to trimming and J lost 11 bases; unmatched junction nucleotides: 12. Germline V gene data show CDR1 as MNHNY and CDR2 as SVGAGI (reference sequence). The CDR3 spells CASSSQGAGQGKLFF. The CDR3 DNA sequence: TGTGCCAGCAGTTCCCAGGGGGCGGGACAAGGGAAACTGTTTTTT.

V gene TRBV2 combines with J gene TRBJ2-5, with TRBD2 identical over 14 bases. Germline CDR1 and CDR2: SNHLY and FYNNEI. CDR3 size: 16 residues. With 6 bases clipped from V and 5 bases from J, the junction kept 8 bases outside the gene matches. The CDR3 loop reads CASRPRLAGGRETQYF. The DNA for the CDR3 is TGTGCCAGCAGGCCTCGACTAGCGGGAGGGAGGGAGACCCAGTACTTC.

This clone showed up just a few times. The chain couples TRBV18 to TRBJ1-2; D not resolved. The CDR3 spans 18 residues. Germline CDR1 and CDR2: KGHSH and LQKENI. V was trimmed by 2 bases and J by 4 bases, leaving 23 bases between them. CDR3 DNA sequence: TGTGCCAGCTCACCATCATCAGGTTCTATCCAAGGGAGCTATGGCTACACCTTC. Its translation: CASSPSSGSIQGSYGYTF.

The rearrangement uses TRBV12-3 or TRBV12-4 and TRBJ1-1; D is unclear. Trimming cost V 6 bases and J 11 bases, with 13 bases left between them. The CDR3 has 11 amino acids. As DNA, the CDR3 is TGTGCCAGCAGGGAAGAGGGTAGGGCTTTCTTT. Residues: CASREEGRAFF.

There are a few counts of this clone. The chain is built from TRBV5-5 and TRBJ2-4; 9 bases agree with TRBD1. The CDR3 is 18 residues long. Germline V gives CDR1 SGHKS, CDR2 YYEKEE (reference sequence). J gave up 2 bases and V 0 bases, and 9 bases lay outside the gene matches. CDR3 DNA: TGTGCCAGCAGCTTGGCACACCGGGACAGGGTTACCAAAAACATTCAGTACTTC. Translated: CASSLAHRDRVTKNIQYF.

This chain uses TRBV6-5 with TRBJ1-1, with 9 bases identical to TRBD1. Trimming removed 6 bases from V and 3 bases from J; junction bases left unmatched: 5. Germline-derived CDR1 and CDR2 are MNHEY and SVGAGI. The CDR3 loop spans 14 amino acids. In DNA form, the CDR3 reads TGTGCCAGCAGACAGGGGGCGCCTGACACTGAAGCTTTCTTT. Protein sequence: CASRQGAPDTEAFF.

The rearrangement joins TRBV10-3 to TRBJ2-5; 7 nucleotides agree with TRBD2. V dropped 6 bases and J dropped 2; count of bases not matched to a gene: 3. Germline V gives CDR1 ENHRY, CDR2 SYGVKD. The CDR3 loop spans 13 amino acids. The CDR3 region has the DNA TGTGCCATCAGCGGGGGACTACAAGAGACCCAGTACTTC. Translation gives CAISGGLQETQYF.

J is TRBJ1-1 and V is TRBV20-1, with 7 positions matching TRBD1. Germline CDR1 DFQATT, CDR2 SNEGSKA (reference sequence). Trimming at V came to 3 bases and at J to 5 bases, leaving 6 bases not matched to a gene. CDR3 length: 13 amino acids. In nucleotides, the CDR3 is TGCAGTGCTAGTAACAGGGGAGGTACTGAAGCTTTCTTT. Translating it yields CSASNRGGTEAFF.

The chain uses TRBV27 and TRBJ1-1; D is unresolved. Germline V lookup: CDR1 MNHEY, CDR2 SMNVEV (reference sequence). This CDR3 has 15 amino acids. Trimming left V 5 bases short and J 6 bases short, with 19 bases between. The CDR3 DNA is TGTGCCAGCAGTCCCACCCGGAGAGGGAAGGCTGAAGCTTTCTTT. Amino acids: CASSPTRRGKAEAFF.

This chain uses TRBV7-2 with TRBJ2-7; no clear D. Germline lookup yields CDR1 SGHTA and CDR2 FQGNSA. V shed 3 bases and J shed 1 base, with 10 bases lying between them. This CDR3 is 14 amino acids long. Here the CDR3 reads CASSFQDGSYEQYF. The CDR3 nucleotides read TGTGCCAGCAGCTTTCAGGACGGATCCTACGAGCAGTACTTC.

The V and J genes are TRBV11-2 and TRBJ1-1; no definite D call. Germline lookup yields CDR1 SGHAT and CDR2 FQNNGV. With 6 bases removed from V and 3 bases from J, the gap between germline ends came to 11 bases. The CDR3 totals 13 residues. The DNA for the CDR3 is TGTGCCAGCAGTAGGGCTTCTTACACTGAAGCTTTCTTT. It encodes CASSRASYTEAFF.

This clone was seen only once. The V gene is TRBV5-6, the J gene TRBJ1-3, with D maybe TRBD1 (6 bases). The germline CDR1 and CDR2 sequences are SGHDT and YYEEEE. This CDR3 comprises 16 residues. Trimming removed 2 bases from V and 0 bases from J, with 12 bases in between. The CDR3 sequence is CASSFGRGGSGNTIYF. In DNA, the CDR3 is TGTGCCAGCAGCTTTGGCAGGGGAGGCTCTGGAAACACCATATATTTT.

This clone was seen a single time. The rearrangement links TRBV7-8 to TRBJ2-7, with 8 bases identical to TRBD1. From germline, CDR1 is SGHVS and CDR2 FQNEAQ. The CDR3 contains 14 residues. The J segment lost 2 bases and the V segment lost 5 bases, leaving 5 bases of the junction unmatched. The CDR3 coding sequence is TGTGCCAGCAGCCCTACAGGGGGAACCTACGAGCAGTACTTC. It specifies CASSPTGGTYEQYF.

This sequence joins TRBV30 and TRBJ1-4, with D possibly matching TRBD1 (5 bases). Trimming left V 3 bases short and J 7 bases short, with 12 bases between. CDR1 and CDR2 from the germline V gene are GTSNPN and SVGIG (reference sequence). The CDR3 spans 13 residues. The chain's CDR3 is CAWRDTKVEKLFF. In DNA, the CDR3 is TGTGCCTGGAGGGACACCAAAGTTGAAAAACTGTTTTTT.

This sequence joins TRBV27 and TRBJ1-5, with a possible D match to TRBD1 (5 bases). Trimming cost V 6 bases and J 15 bases, with 18 bases left between them. The CDR3 runs 12 residues. Germline V gene lookup returns CDR1 MNHEY and CDR2 SMNVEV (reference sequence). The CDR3 DNA sequence: TGTGCCAGCAGGGGGGAGGGAAGGGTACCGCATTTT. This encodes CASRGEGRVPHF.

This chain uses TRBV12-3 or TRBV12-4 with TRBJ2-7; the D gene is possibly TRBD1 (5 bases). V was clipped by 8 bases and J by 2 bases, with 13 bases between them. The CDR3 contains 13 residues. The CDR3 DNA reads as TGTGCCAGCTCCCCAGGGCCACCCTACGAGCAGTACTTC. Its protein product is CASSPGPPYEQYF.

The chain carries TRBV10-1 and TRBJ2-3; D might be TRBD1 (6 bases). The V end lost 4 bases, the J end lost 4 bases, and 9 bases lay between the germline ends. CDR1 and CDR2 from the germline V gene are WNHNN and SYGVQD (reference sequence). The CDR3 sequence is 13 residues long. The CDR3 reads CASSADRADTQYF. DNA for the CDR3: TGCGCCAGCAGTGCGGACAGAGCAGATACGCAGTATTTT.

The V and J genes are TRBV7-6 and TRBJ2-7; D might be TRBD1 (6 bases). The CDR3 totals 15 residues. The V end was cut by 5 bases, the J end by 6 bases, with 20 bases between. Germline CDR1 and CDR2: SGHVS and FNYEAQ. This CDR3 is CASSDPGHRWGEQYF. CDR3 in DNA: TGTGCCAGCAGCGACCCGGGACATCGGTGGGGCGAGCAGTACTTC.

This chain links TRBV9 with TRBJ2-2; 10 bases fit TRBD1. CDR1 and CDR2 from the germline V gene are SGDLS and YYNGEE. The CDR3 consists of 16 residues. V lost 2 bases and J lost 2; bases outside the gene matches: 3. CDR3 bases: TGTGCCAGCAGCGTTGGACAGGGGGGAAACACCGGGGAGCTGTTTTTT. This gives the protein CASSVGQGGNTGELFF.

The chain couples TRBV3-1 (or the pseudogene TRBV3-2) to TRBJ2-7; 11 bases agree with TRBD2. V lost 0 bases to trimming and J lost 3 bases; unmatched junction nucleotides: 4. The CDR3 spans 16 residues. Looked up from germline, CDR1 is LGHDT and CDR2 is YNNKEL (reference sequence). CDR3 sequence: CASSQDLLAGGYEQYF. The CDR3, as DNA: TGTGCCAGCAGCCAAGATCTCCTAGCGGGAGGCTACGAGCAGTACTTC.

V is TRBV7-9 and J is TRBJ2-4, with D perhaps TRBD1 or TRBD2 (6 bases each). In germline, CDR1 is SEHNR, CDR2 FQNEAQ (reference sequence). The CDR3 length is 15 residues. Trimming shortened V by 4 bases and J by 1 base, and 11 bases separated the two germline ends. The CDR3 sequence is CASSYKGGAKNIQYF. CDR3 bases: TGTGCCAGCAGCTATAAAGGGGGGGCCAAAAACATTCAGTACTTC.

The chain recombines TRBV4-2 with TRBJ2-1; D is unresolved. Germline values: CDR1 LGHNA, CDR2 YNFKEQ. The CDR3 extends over 13 amino acids. V was trimmed by 4 bases and J by 6 bases, leaving 10 bases between them. The CDR3 region is CASSLGWGNEQFF. CDR3 sequence (DNA): TGTGCCAGCAGCCTGGGTTGGGGCAATGAGCAGTTCTTC.

This chain connects TRBV6-5 to TRBJ1-1; maybe TRBD1 (6 bases). The germline V gene has CDR1 MNHEY and CDR2 SVGAGI. The CDR3 has 14 amino acids. V was shortened by 8 bases and J by 5 bases, with 18 bases between the two germline ends. CDR3 nucleotides: TGTGCCAGCGATTCGGGGGGGGCGCGGACTGAAGCTTTCTTT. Encoded protein: CASDSGGARTEAFF.